This is a list of T cell receptor beta chains from one sample in a study of blood T cell repertoires in COVID-19. The protocol was immunoSEQ multiplex PCR, while the TCRdb copy is restricted to in-frame clones and leaves out a portion. Of 150,000 to 200,000 clones in the sample, approximately 81% were seen once. Sequenced sample: peripheral blood. The origin of the receptors is a woman in her 70s with COVID-19, enrolled during active disease. The CDR3 runs from the conserved cysteine through the conserved F or W. D genes are given only for firm matches. Only part of the rows carry a size: once, few, many, or a class if the clone is expanded.

abundance,d_gene,v_gene,j_gene,CDR3aa,CDR3nt
once,-,TRBV27,TRBJ1-2,CASSLNGNRVAGYTF,TGTGCCAGCAGTTTAAATGGAAACAGGGTGGCTGGCTACACCTTC
few,-,TRBV19,TRBJ1-5,CATQMGPLLPQHF,TGTGCCACACAAATGGGGCCTCTCCTGCCCCAGCATTTT
-,-,TRBV6-4,TRBJ2-3,CASSDSGRGTDTQYF,TGTGCCAGCAGTGACTCGGGGAGGGGGACAGATACGCAGTATTTT
-,TRBD1,TRBV10-3,TRBJ1-1,CAISESPGQVKAFF,TGTGCCATCAGTGAGTCGCCGGGACAGGTGAAAGCTTTCTTT
few,-,TRBV19,TRBJ1-1,CASSSLDGSSLNTEAFF,TGTGCCAGTAGTAGTCTTGATGGTAGCTCCCTCAACACTGAAGCTTTCTTT
-,-,TRBV28,TRBJ1-1,CASSLGLNTEAFF,TGTGCCAGCAGTTTAGGGCTGAACACTGAAGCTTTCTTT
-,TRBD1,TRBV7-9,TRBJ1-1,CASSPTGGEAFF,TGTGCCAGCAGCCCGACAGGGGGCGAAGCTTTCTTT
few,-,TRBV28,TRBJ2-7,CASSGTTGYYEQYF,TGTGCCAGCAGTGGAACGACAGGCTACTACGAGCAGTACTTC
-,TRBD1,TRBV5-1,TRBJ1-6,CASSLAGTGNSPLHF,TGCGCCAGCAGCTTGGCCGGGACAGGGAATTCACCCCTCCACTTT
once,-,TRBV9,TRBJ2-3,CASSVDQGKTDTQYF,TGTGCCAGCAGCGTAGATCAGGGAAAGACAGATACGCAGTATTTT
-,-,TRBV2,TRBJ1-2,CASSDTANYGYTF,TGTGCCAGCAGTGACACTGCTAACTATGGCTACACCTTC
-,-,TRBV5-4,TRBJ2-1,CASSLVRAGEQFF,TGTGCCAGCAGCTTGGTGAGGGCTGGGGAGCAGTTCTTC
once,-,TRBV30,TRBJ1-3,CAWSRGGGARNTIYF,TGTGCCTGGAGCCGTGGGGGGGGCGCACGAAACACCATATATTTT
-,-,TRBV7-3,TRBJ2-2,CASSLGPTSGELFF,TGTGCCAGCAGCTTAGGCCCAACAAGCGGGGAGCTGTTTTTT
-,TRBD2,TRBV5-1,TRBJ2-3,CASSLGGDYTDTQYF,TGCGCCAGCAGCTTGGGCGGGGACTACACAGATACGCAGTATTTT
few,-,TRBV6-5,TRBJ2-2,CASSFSGSTTGELFF,TGTGCCAGCAGTTTTAGTGGGAGCACCACCGGGGAGCTGTTTTTT
once,TRBD1,TRBV30,TRBJ1-1,CAGRREGANTEAFF,TGTGCCGGGAGACGTGAGGGGGCGAACACTGAAGCTTTCTTT
-,TRBD2,TRBV4-2,TRBJ2-1,CASSQGLAVNNEQFF,TGTGCCAGCAGCCAGGGACTAGCGGTAAACAATGAGCAGTTCTTC
-,-,TRBV21-1,TRBJ2-7,CASSPRPSPTEQYF,TGTGCCAGCAGCCCCCGCCCAAGTCCTACCGAGCAGTACTTC
-,TRBD2,TRBV4-1,TRBJ2-3,CASSQDHTSGVDTQYF,TGCGCCAGCAGCCAAGATCACACTAGCGGGGTAGATACGCAGTATTTT
-,TRBD2,TRBV5-1,TRBJ2-5,CASRRAAGAETQYF,TGCGCCTCTAGGAGGGCAGCGGGAGCGGAGACCCAGTACTTC
-,-,TRBV5-1,TRBJ2-3,CASSFEPGIGSFTQYF,TGCGCCAGCAGCTTTGAACCCGGGATCGGGAGCTTTACGCAGTATTTT
-,-,TRBV30,TRBJ2-1,CAWSVRWSGSLYNEQFF,TGTGCCTGGAGTGTACGGTGGTCAGGGTCTTTGTACAATGAGCAGTTCTTC
-,-,TRBV6-5,TRBJ1-5,CASSAGKSNQPQHF,TGTGCCAGCAGCGCAGGGAAGAGCAATCAGCCCCAGCATTTT
-,-,TRBV2,TRBJ2-1,CASTTRYNEQFF,TGTGCCAGCACCACGAGGTACAATGAGCAGTTCTTC
-,-,TRBV3-1/TRBV3-2,TRBJ1-1,CASFGRGALDTEAFF,TGTGCCAGCTTCGGCAGGGGTGCCTTGGACACTGAAGCTTTCTTT
-,TRBD1,TRBV7-3,TRBJ2-1,CASSSAGGQGINEQFF,TGTGCCAGCAGCTCCGCGGGGGGACAGGGGATCAATGAGCAGTTCTTC
-,TRBD1,TRBV5-1,TRBJ2-1,CASSLGQGRSYNEQFF,TGCGCCAGCAGCCTGGGACAGGGGCGCTCCTACAATGAGCAGTTCTTC
-,-,TRBV6-1,TRBJ2-1,CASSEEAGQSYNEQFF,TGTGCCAGCAGTGAAGAGGCAGGGCAATCCTACAATGAGCAGTTCTTC
-,-,TRBV30,TRBJ2-3,CAWSVRGLSTDTQYF,TGTGCCTGGAGTGTACGAGGACTAAGCACAGATACGCAGTATTTT
-,-,TRBV3-1/TRBV3-2,TRBJ2-1,CASSRSGPYNEQFF,TGTGCCAGCAGCCGGAGCGGGCCTTACAATGAGCAGTTCTTC